Following are 17 T cell receptor beta chains from one sample sequenced in a study of identical twins. TCRdb processed the 5' RACE reads anew with MiXCR; each CDR3 protein has one entry. The top ten hold more than 0.8% of the sample, which has 400,000 to 500,000 distinct CDR3 sequences, more than 13% seen once. These data also featured in a second study, about yellow fever vaccine responses in identical twins.

Sequencing was performed on CD4+ T cells sorted from blood. These receptors originate from a woman aged 18-30 years in good health.

Comment on this clonotype: This could be a read error, since a much larger clone is one nucleotide away. The chain has TRBV7-2 and TRBJ2-3; no reliable D call. Trimming took 3 bases from V and 4 from J, leaving 17 bases between them. CDR1 is SGHTA, CDR2 FQGNSA, per germline. The CDR3 consists of 16 residues. The CDR3 DNA reads as TGTGCCAGCAGCTTCCAGAAGCAGGAGAAATCAGATACGCAGTATTTT. Translation: CASSFQKQEKSDTQYF.

The V gene is TRBV12-3 or TRBV12-4, the J gene TRBJ1-2; 9 bases are a match to TRBD1. Trimming took 4 bases from V and 2 from J; bases not matched to a gene: 5. This CDR3 spans 15 amino acids. Here the CDR3 reads CASSYAGTGNYGYTF. CDR3 DNA: TGTGCCAGCAGTTACGCCGGGACAGGGAACTATGGCTACACCTTC.

This clonotype was picked up a small number of times. The chain has TRBV4-2 and TRBJ2-7, with 11 bases matching TRBD1. J lost 3 bases, V lost 0 bases, and 10 bases had no gene match. The CDR3 extends over 18 amino acids. Germline CDR1 and CDR2: LGHNA and YNFKEQ. Here the CDR3 DNA reads TGTGCCAGCAGCCAAGACCCCGCGACGGGACAGGGGGTCTACGAGCAGTACTTC. This encodes CASSQDPATGQGVYEQYF.

The table lists this clonotype with a few counts. J is TRBJ1-5 and V is TRBV7-2; TRBD1 matches at 7 bases. The V segment lost 5 bases and the J segment 7 bases; nucleotides outside the gene matches: 11. Germline V gives CDR1 SGHTA, CDR2 FQGNSA. This CDR3 region has 15 residues. The CDR3 DNA sequence: TGTGCCAGCAGCACCTACAGGGGCCTCGGGCAGCCCCAGCATTTT. Translated, it gives CASSTYRGLGQPQHF.

Many counts were recorded for this clonotype. This chain joins TRBV20-1 and TRBJ1-3; D is uncertain. This CDR3 region has 14 residues. The ends were cut back, 5 bases at V and 0 bases at J, with 11 bases in the middle. CDR1 is DFQATT and CDR2 is SNEGSKA in the germline V gene (reference sequence). DNA of the CDR3: TGCAGTGCTTCCGACGGGTACTCTGGAAACACCATATATTTT. Translated, it gives CSASDGYSGNTIYF.

There are a few counts of this clonotype. The rearrangement uses TRBV5-1 and TRBJ1-5, with D possibly TRBD1 on 5 matching bases. CDR3 length: 14 residues. Per germline, CDR1 SGHRS and CDR2 YFSETQ. V lost 4 bases and J lost 1, with 9 bases in between. The CDR3 protein is CASSNQGSNQPQHF. The CDR3 DNA is TGCGCCAGCAGCAACCAGGGAAGCAATCAGCCCCAGCATTTT.

This clonotype was detected many times. J is TRBJ2-3 and V is TRBV20-1, with 11 positions matching TRBD2. V trimming: 6 bases; J trimming: 4 bases; junction bases outside the gene matches: 6. The CDR3 sequence is 14 residues long. CDR1 is DFQATT and CDR2 is SNEGSKA in the germline V gene (reference sequence). CDR3 coding DNA: TGCAGTGCATCTAGCGGGGGGTATGCAGATACGCAGTATTTT. This encodes CSASSGGYADTQYF.

The CDR3 nucleotides are TGTGCCAGCAGCTTCCTTGGCGGGCCTAACAATGAGCAGTTCTTC. It encodes CASSFLGGPNNEQFF. J is TRBJ2-1 and V is TRBV7-9; the D gene is possibly TRBD2 (5 bases). Trimming stripped 3 bases from V and 5 bases from J, with 14 bases between. Germline CDR1 reads SEHNR; CDR2 reads FQNEAQ (reference sequence). The CDR3 runs to 15 residues.

CDR3 bases: TGCAGTGCTAGAGAGGGCGGGGGTTCTCAGCCCCAGCATTTT. The encoded protein is CSAREGGGSQPQHF. V and J are TRBV20-1 and TRBJ1-5; TRBD1 is a possible D gene (5 bases). Deletions cut 0 bases from V and 6 bases from J, with 12 bases between. The CDR3 runs 14 residues. Germline lookup yields CDR1 DFQATT and CDR2 SNEGSKA (reference sequence).

V and J are TRBV27 and TRBJ2-1, with no clear D. The V gene's germline CDR1 is MNHEY and CDR2 SMNVEV (reference sequence). The CDR3 is 17 amino acids. The ends were cut back, 2 bases at V and 0 bases at J, with 14 bases in the middle. This CDR3 reads CASSLAPFLASYNEQFF. Here the CDR3 DNA reads TGTGCCAGCAGTTTAGCCCCCTTTCTCGCCTCCTACAATGAGCAGTTCTTC.

This clonotype appeared a few times. V gene TRBV5-1 combines with J gene TRBJ2-7; D not resolved. V was pared by 0 bases and J by 6 bases, with 13 bases between. Germline CDR1 and CDR2: SGHRS and YFSETQ. The CDR3 has 14 amino acids. Written as DNA, the CDR3 is TGCGCCAGCAGCTTGGAGGTAGAAGTCTCCGAGCAGTACTTC. This sequence encodes CASSLEVEVSEQYF.

This sequence joins TRBV5-1 and TRBJ2-1; TRBD1 aligns across 7 bases. Looked up from germline, CDR1 is SGHRS and CDR2 is YFSETQ. This CDR3 spans 16 amino acids. V was clipped by 0 bases and J by 5 bases; unmatched bases: 8. The DNA for the CDR3 is TGCGCCAGCAGCTTGGTAGTATTAGGGGGCAACAATGAGCAGTTCTTC. Amino acid sequence: CASSLVVLGGNNEQFF. The entire variable domain, with the rest obtained from reference TRBV5-1 and TRBJ2-1, is as follows: KAGVTQTPRYLIKTRGQQVTLSCSPISGHRSVSWYQQTPGQGLQFLFEYFSETQRNKGNFPGRFSGRQFSNSRSEMNVSTLELGDSALYLCASSLVVLGGNNEQFFGPGTRLTVL.

In its sample, this clonotype was seen a few times. The DNA for the CDR3 is TGTGCCAGCAGTGAAGAACAACGGGGGGCCAACGTCCTGACTTTC. Translation gives CASSEEQRGANVLTF. The chain employs TRBV2 and TRBJ2-6; no clear D gene. The CDR3 covers 15 residues. Germline CDR1 is SNHLY and CDR2 is FYNNEI. V dropped 1 base and J dropped 4 bases, with 8 bases sitting between them.

The chain couples TRBV20-1 to TRBJ2-3; 8 bases line up with TRBD2. The length of the CDR3 is 14 residues. In germline, CDR1 is DFQATT, CDR2 SNEGSKA (reference sequence). This chain's CDR3 is CSEAGTRDTDTQYF. CDR3 DNA: TGCAGCGAAGCCGGGACTAGGGACACAGATACGCAGTATTTT.

This clonotype occurred a few times. The V gene is TRBV4-2, the J gene TRBJ2-7; D unresolved. The CDR3 is made up of 12 amino acids. CDR1 and CDR2 from the germline V gene are LGHNA and YNFKEQ. V was trimmed by 2 bases and J by 2 bases, leaving 4 bases between them. In DNA form, the CDR3 reads TGTGCCAGCAGCCAACGCCCCTACGAGCAGTACTTC. Its protein is CASSQRPYEQYF.

V and J are TRBV9 and TRBJ1-1; tentatively, D is TRBD1 (5 bases). The germline CDR1 and CDR2 sequences are SGDLS and YYNGEE. Trimming shortened V by 7 bases and J by 1 base, and 11 bases separated the two germline ends. This CDR3 is built from 13 residues. The CDR3 DNA follows: TGTGCCAGCGGGGGGGTTAAGAACACTGAAGCTTTCTTT. This codes for CASGGVKNTEAFF. Looking up the rest from reference TRBV9 and TRBJ1-1 gives the full variable domain: DSGVTQTPKHLITATGQRVTLRCSPRSGDLSVYWYQQSLDQGLQFLIQYYNGEERAKGNILERFSAQQFPDLHSELNLSSLELGDSALYFCASGGVKNTEAFFGQGTRLTVV.

In this sample, this clonotype turned up a few times. The rearrangement joins TRBV7-9 to TRBJ1-1; no firm D call. V was trimmed by 5 bases and J by 4 bases, leaving 11 bases between them. The V gene's germline CDR1 is SEHNR and CDR2 FQNEAQ (reference sequence). This CDR3 contains 13 residues. The CDR3 sequence: CASSRPWATEAFF. CDR3 DNA sequence: TGTGCCAGCAGCCGCCCCTGGGCCACTGAAGCTTTCTTT.